Listed here are 20 T cell receptor beta chains from one sample, sequenced in a study of CD8 T cells in ankylosing spondylitis. TCRdb re-derived calls from the 5' RACE reads in MiXCR, one entry per CDR3 protein. The sample lists 55,000 or so distinct CDR3 sequences, 6.5% to 9% seen once, with approximately 8.5% in the top ten. The sample consisted of blood, either unsorted or a sorted T cell fraction (not recorded which). All receptors come from a female donor with ankylosing spondylitis or in good health (not recorded which).

With respect to this clonotype: This could be a read error, since a much larger clone is one nucleotide away. The V call is TRBV3-1, the J call TRBJ2-1, with D unclear. CDR3 length equals 12 residues. Germline CDR1 LGHDT, CDR2 YNNKEL (reference sequence). V lost 4 bases and J lost 9, with 10 bases in between. CDR3 region: CASSRLLGEQFF. In nucleotides, the CDR3 is TGTGCCAGCAGCCGCTTGCTGGGTGAGCAGTTCTTC.

This clonotype showed up many times. Here the CDR3 DNA reads TGCAGTGCTAGAGGGTTGTTTACTAGGGCCTTGGGCACAGATACGCAGTATTTT. Amino acids: CSARGLFTRALGTDTQYF. The V gene is TRBV20-1, the J gene TRBJ2-3; tentative D call: TRBD2 (5 bases). Deletions cut 1 base from V and 1 base from J, with 21 bases between. Germline loops: CDR1 DFQATT, CDR2 SNEGSKA (reference sequence). The CDR3 covers 18 residues.

Ten or more counts support this clonotype. The rearrangement uses TRBV20-1 and TRBJ2-2, with 10 bases matching TRBD2. J lost 1 base, V lost 0 bases, and 8 bases had no gene match. The length of the CDR3 is 18 residues. CDR1 is DFQATT and CDR2 is SNEGSKA in the germline V gene (reference sequence). Here the CDR3 DNA reads TGCAGTGCTAGAGACCAACTAGCGGGGAGCCAGAACACCGGGGAGCTGTTTTTT. Translation: CSARDQLAGSQNTGELFF.

This clonotype came up many times. The chain carries TRBV5-1 and TRBJ2-3; TRBD2 matches at 9 bases. This CDR3 has 14 amino acids. Germline CDR1 and CDR2: SGHRS and YFSETQ. V trimming: 4 bases; J trimming: 2 bases; junction bases outside the gene matches: 2. CDR3 coding DNA: TGCGCCAGCAGCGGCGGGGGGGCCACAGATACGCAGTATTTT. It is translated as CASSGGGATDTQYF.

CDR3 bases: TGCAGCGGGACAGCCGACAACTATGGCTACACCTTC. It yields the protein CSGTADNYGYTF. The genes are TRBV29-1 and TRBJ1-2; D might be TRBD1 (6 bases). CDR3 size: 12 residues. The germline CDR1 and CDR2 sequences are SQVTM and ANQGSEA. Trimming shortened V by 7 bases and J by 2 bases, and 11 bases separated the two germline ends.

The table lists this clonotype with many counts. The CDR3 loop is CASSQEPSGQSYWRGNTIYF. The CDR3 coding sequence is TGTGCCAGCAGCCAAGAACCTTCGGGACAGTCCTACTGGAGGGGAAACACCATATATTTT. The chain uses TRBV4-2 and TRBJ1-3, with TRBD1 matching over 7 bases. Germline-derived CDR1 and CDR2 are LGHNA and YNFKEQ. The CDR3 has 20 amino acids. V was pared by 0 bases and J by 4 bases, with 18 bases of the junction left unmatched.

The chain uses TRBV11-1 and TRBJ2-7; 9 nucleotides line up with TRBD1. V lost 2 bases to trimming and J lost 2 bases; unmatched junction nucleotides: 10. CDR1 SGHAT and CDR2 FQDESV come from the germline V gene (reference sequence). The CDR3 totals 17 residues. DNA of the CDR3: TGTGCCAGCAGCTTAACCCTGGGGACAGGGCTGACCTACGAGCAGTACTTC. Translating it yields CASSLTLGTGLTYEQYF.

This clonotype was seen many times. This chain uses TRBV12-3 or TRBV12-4 with TRBJ2-3; 7 nucleotides align to TRBD2. With 6 bases clipped from V and 2 bases from J, the junction kept 11 bases outside the gene matches. The length of the CDR3 is 16 residues. CDR3 nucleotide sequence: TGTGCCAGCAGAGGGACTGGCGGGGACTACACAGATACGCAGTATTTT. It is translated as CASRGTGGDYTDTQYF.

This clonotype was seen repeatedly, ten times or more. This chain joins TRBV29-1 and TRBJ2-3; TRBD1 might be the D (6 bases). Trimming pared 5 bases from V and 1 base from J, leaving 16 bases between. This CDR3 contains 15 residues. Germline V CDR1 and CDR2: SQVTM, ANQGSEA. CDR3 DNA sequence: TGCAGCGTTTCAGAAGGGACACTTGGCACAGATACGCAGTATTTT. It specifies CSVSEGTLGTDTQYF.

In its sample, this clonotype was seen a few times. V gene TRBV11-1 combines with J gene TRBJ1-2, with a weak D call TRBD1 (6 bases). Trimming shortened V by 4 bases and J by 8 bases, and 29 bases separated the two germline ends. The germline V gene encodes CDR1 SGHAT and CDR2 FQDESV (reference sequence). CDR3 length equals 18 residues. CDR3 amino acids: CASSSTAGQGRPVFGYTF. CDR3 sequence (DNA): TGTGCCAGCAGCTCAACCGCGGGGCAGGGGCGTCCCGTTTTCGGCTACACCTTC.

This clonotype was counted at least ten times. The chain has TRBV24-1 and TRBJ1-1; D is undetermined. Between the trimmed V and J ends, which lost 3 bases and 2 bases, there was a span of 18 bases. Per the germline V gene, CDR1 is KGHDR and CDR2 is SFDVKD. The CDR3 consists of 17 residues. The CDR3 reads CATSDEQRLRPNTEAFF. DNA for the CDR3: TGTGCCACCAGTGATGAACAGAGATTGAGGCCTAACACTGAAGCTTTCTTT.

This clonotype was seen at least ten times. The chain has TRBV5-6 and TRBJ2-5; 10 nucleotides match TRBD1. Losses at the gene ends were 8 bases for V and 3 bases for J; bases not matched to a gene: 4. Germline CDR1 and CDR2: SGHDT and YYEEEE. The CDR3 has 13 amino acids. The CDR3 spells CASRDRGEETQYF. Here the CDR3 DNA reads TGTGCCAGTAGGGACAGGGGCGAAGAGACCCAGTACTTC.

This clonotype has a count of ten or more. The J gene is TRBJ1-1, the V gene TRBV25-1, with TRBD1 matching 8 bases. This CDR3 contains 17 residues. J was trimmed by 4 bases and V by 3 bases; bases with no gene match: 13. Germline lookup yields CDR1 MGHDK and CDR2 SYGVNS. This chain's CDR3 is CASSDLGQGAQGTEAFF. The DNA of the CDR3 is TGTGCCAGCAGTGATCTTGGACAGGGTGCGCAGGGCACTGAAGCTTTCTTT. Full variable domain (outside the CDR3, taken from reference TRBV25-1 and TRBJ1-1): EADIYQTPRYLVIGTGKKITLECSQTMGHDKMYWYQQDPGMELHLIHYSYGVNSTEKGDLSSESTVSRIRTEHFPLTLESARPSHTSQYLCASSDLGQGAQGTEAFFGQGTRLTVV.

The J gene is TRBJ1-5, the V gene TRBV5-1; TRBD1 agrees at 11 bases. The germline gives CDR1 SGHRS, CDR2 YFSETQ. The trim removed 2 bases at V and 7 bases at J, leaving 2 bases unmatched. This CDR3 contains 14 residues. The DNA of the CDR3 is TGCGCCAGCAGCTTCGGACAGGGGGCACAGCCCCAGCATTTT. Protein: CASSFGQGAQPQHF.

This clonotype was counted at least ten times. V is TRBV27 and J is TRBJ2-3, with D uncertain. Germline lookup yields CDR1 MNHEY and CDR2 SMNVEV (reference sequence). V dropped 1 base and J dropped 0 bases, with 8 bases sitting between them. This CDR3 contains 15 residues. For the CDR3, the DNA is TGTGCCAGCAGTTTATACCTCACTAGCACAGATACGCAGTATTTT. It encodes CASSLYLTSTDTQYF.

This clonotype was counted at least ten times. V is TRBV6-5 and J is TRBJ2-1, with 14 bases lining up with TRBD2. The ends lost 0 bases at V and 4 bases at J; junction bases unmatched: 2. Looked up from germline, CDR1 is MNHEY and CDR2 is SVGAGI. This CDR3 has 17 residues. In DNA, the CDR3 is TGTGCCAGCAGTTACTCGGGACTAGCGGGGGTTTACAATGAGCAGTTCTTC. Translating it yields CASSYSGLAGVYNEQFF.

This clonotype was counted at least ten times. The gene calls are TRBV24-1 and TRBJ1-4; no reliable D call. CDR1 is KGHDR, CDR2 SFDVKD, per germline. V dropped 2 bases and J dropped 10 bases, with 19 bases sitting between them. The CDR3 loop spans 16 amino acids. CDR3: CATSDSDPSGRGKLFF. CDR3 bases: TGTGCCACCAGTGATTCCGATCCCTCCGGCCGGGGAAAACTGTTTTTT.

This clonotype was recorded many times. The genes are TRBV12-3 or TRBV12-4 and TRBJ1-1; no clear D gene. The CDR3 is 13 amino acids. Trimming stripped 5 bases from V and 0 bases from J, with 7 bases between. CDR3 in DNA: TGTGCCAGCAGTCCCCATATGAACACTGAAGCTTTCTTT. This gives the protein CASSPHMNTEAFF.

This clonotype occurred many times. The CDR3 here is CSALTSRSYNEQFF. CDR3 coding DNA: TGCAGTGCTCTCACTTCCCGCTCCTACAATGAGCAGTTCTTC. The genes are TRBV20-1 and TRBJ2-1; D gene unclear. From germline, CDR1 is DFQATT and CDR2 SNEGSKA (reference sequence). Trimming shortened V by 5 bases and J by 0 bases, and 11 bases separated the two germline ends. The CDR3 runs 14 residues.

This clonotype has a count of ten or more. This CDR3 reads CASSSTGTPNYGYTF. Here the CDR3 DNA reads TGTGCCAGCAGTTCTACAGGGACTCCAAACTATGGCTACACCTTC. This chain connects TRBV12-3 or TRBV12-4 to TRBJ1-2; a weak D match, TRBD1 (6 bases). This CDR3 region has 15 residues. Trimming shortened V by 4 bases and J by 2 bases, and 14 bases separated the two germline ends.